This T cell receptor (beta chain) came from a study of T cell responses to AZD1222 COVID-19 vaccine. Broader study findings: Baseline serology detected seropositivity in only five or six AZD1222 recipients. Targeting of unmutated variant regions was reportedly seen in nearly half of spike-specific TCRs.

Measured with immunoSEQ multiplex PCR; TCRdb has only the in-frame clones, and not every one. The table has tens of thousands of clones, approximately 87% seen once. Notes on this clone: Its specificity is unknown.

V was shortened by 0 bases and J by 9 bases, with 15 bases between the two germline ends. Germline lookup yields CDR1 LNHNV and CDR2 YYDKDF (reference sequence). The CDR3 extends over 16 amino acids. The source of this sequence is an adult in good health. The rearrangement links TRBV15 to TRBJ1-6; TRBD1 is a possible D gene (5 bases). The sample was peripheral blood, taken on day 0 of MenACWY control vaccination. CDR3 amino acids: CATSRDLPGGGSPLHF. In DNA, the CDR3 is TGTGCCACCAGCAGAGATCTCCCCGGGGGTGGTTCACCCCTCCACTTT.